Listed below are T cell receptor beta chains from one sample, sequenced in a study of regulatory T cells in long-lasting Graves disease. One entry per CDR3 protein, called by TCRdb with MiXCR from the multiplex PCR reads. The table records 350,000 to 500,000 distinct CDR3 sequences, 16% of them present only once. In addition, the sample was reused for a study of T cells in Graves' hyperthyroidism and ophthalmopathy.

The sequencing used peripheral blood mononuclear cells (PBMCs), collected at new diagnosis, from a patient treated with antithyroid drugs. The receptors were gathered from a woman aged 18-29 years with Graves disease. The conserved cysteine and the conserved F or W are not part of the CDR3 here. D genes are given only for firm matches.

D gene: -
V gene: TRBV25-1
CDR3 protein: ASRGGTGLQTQY

D gene: -
V gene: TRBV7-2
CDR3 protein: ASSLVGRSGNEQF

D gene: TRBD2
V gene: TRBV11-2
CDR3 protein: ASSFLLAGAVETQY

D gene: TRBD1
V gene: TRBV12-3/TRBV12-4
CDR3 protein: ASNFGTVYGYT

D gene: TRBD1
V gene: TRBV2
CDR3 protein: ASSVRNRGAKEKLF

D gene: -
V gene: TRBV12-3/TRBV12-4
CDR3 protein: ASSFEQGACF

D gene: -
V gene: TRBV20-1
CDR3 protein: SASYSPGSYNEQF

D gene: TRBD1
V gene: TRBV12-3/TRBV12-4
CDR3 protein: ASSSGDRTSYEQY

D gene: -
V gene: TRBV19
CDR3 protein: ASSIEGSQVAF

D gene: TRBD2
V gene: TRBV27
CDR3 protein: ASSLYMGGLAGGRNEQF

D gene: -
V gene: TRBV2
CDR3 protein: ASRARVKTNEKLF

D gene: -
V gene: TRBV11-1
CDR3 protein: ASSDQGRGPYGYT

D gene: -
V gene: TRBV20-1
CDR3 protein: SARDPWTETNEKLF

D gene: -
V gene: TRBV10-3
CDR3 protein: AISESSDYGYT

D gene: -
V gene: TRBV29-1
CDR3 protein: SVGSGEQF

D gene: -
V gene: TRBV14
CDR3 protein: ASSQVNSDTDTQY

D gene: -
V gene: TRBV7-8
CDR3 protein: ASSLVGRENQPQH

D gene: TRBD1
V gene: TRBV28
CDR3 protein: ASSGTDSFGKLF

D gene: -
V gene: TRBV3-1
CDR3 protein: ASSQQRHSTDTQY

D gene: -
V gene: TRBV7-9
CDR3 protein: ASSLVAGPTGDEQY

D gene: -
V gene: TRBV20-1
CDR3 protein: SARDPTAALQETQY

D gene: -
V gene: TRBV29-1
CDR3 protein: SVEDGDKETQY

D gene: TRBD1
V gene: TRBV3-1
CDR3 protein: ASSQGVVMHGYT

D gene: -
V gene: TRBV7-9
CDR3 protein: ASSLGAGQWYEQF

D gene: -
V gene: TRBV20-1
CDR3 protein: SPYSGNEQF

D gene: -
V gene: TRBV7-6
CDR3 protein: ASSLWKQETQY